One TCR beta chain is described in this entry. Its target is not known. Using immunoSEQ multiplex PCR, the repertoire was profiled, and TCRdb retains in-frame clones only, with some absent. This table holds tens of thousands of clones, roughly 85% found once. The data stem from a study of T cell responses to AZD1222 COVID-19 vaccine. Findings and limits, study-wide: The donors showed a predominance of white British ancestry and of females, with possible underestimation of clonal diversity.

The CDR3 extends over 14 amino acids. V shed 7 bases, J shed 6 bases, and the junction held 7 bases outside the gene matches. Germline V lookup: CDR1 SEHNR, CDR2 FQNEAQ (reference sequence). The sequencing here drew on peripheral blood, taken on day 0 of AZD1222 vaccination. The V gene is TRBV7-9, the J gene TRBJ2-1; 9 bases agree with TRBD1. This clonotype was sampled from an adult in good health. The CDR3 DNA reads TGTGCCAGCACAAAGGGACAGGGAACCAATGAGCAGTTCTTC. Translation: CASTKGQGTNEQFF.